This paragraph covers one T cell receptor (beta chain) sequence. CDR3 length: 14 amino acids. Per germline, CDR1 SGHNT and CDR2 YYREEE (reference sequence). V gave up 1 base and J gave up 4 bases, with 11 bases separating them. TCRdb recomputed calls from the 5' RACE reads with MiXCR, one row per CDR3 protein. The sample gives 50,000 to 55,000 distinct CDR3 sequences, around 15% of which show up once; about 16% is in the top ten. The data were obtained in a study of T cells of healthy individuals. The chain carries TRBV5-4 and TRBJ1-2; D is unclear. The TCR was taken from a human donor in good health. The DNA of the CDR3 is TGTGCCAGCAGCTTGCCTACAGTCCCCTATGGCTACACCTTC. It encodes CASSLPTVPYGYTF.